This T cell receptor (beta chain) comes out of a study of OX40 agonist ivuxolimab in advanced cancers. Study-level information: Eligibility rules accepted prior anti-PD-1, anti-PD-L1 or anti-CTLA-4 therapy, and over 30% had some.

The protocol was immunoSEQ multiplex PCR, while the TCRdb copy is restricted to in-frame clones and leaves out a portion. The sample holds tens of thousands of clones, around 94% seen once. Turning to this clone: The target antigen is unknown.

Trimming took off 3 bases at V and 5 bases at J, with 8 bases between the two ends. The CDR3 consists of 13 residues. Germline-derived CDR1 and CDR2 are LNHDA and SQIVND (reference sequence). General observations from the study: On average, CD8+ T cells showed a greater number of expanded clones than CD4+. Among the lowest levels of clonal expansion were found in partial responders at 0.1-3.0 mg/kg.

The receptor was derived from an adult with an advanced solid tumor such as melanoma, head and neck, liver or kidney cancer. This material consisted of CD4+ or CD8+ T cells sorted from blood, taken in a trial of the OX40 agonist ivuxolimab. This chain links TRBV19 with TRBJ2-1; D gene ambiguous. CDR3 in amino acids: CASSILPNNEQFF. The CDR3 nucleotides read TGTGCCAGTAGTATCCTTCCAAACAATGAGCAGTTCTTC.